The 30 T cell receptor beta chains listed next were all sequenced from one sample in a study of blood T cell repertoires in COVID-19. Here immunoSEQ multiplex PCR was the method, and the copy in TCRdb shows in-frame clones only, minus some. The sample holds 100,000 to 130,000 clones; roughly 90% are singletons and the top ten take approximately 4.9%. The sequenced sample consisted of peripheral blood. The source of these receptors is a man between 35 and 55 years old with active or convalescent COVID-19.

This chain uses TRBV7-8 with TRBJ1-5; no clear D. V lost 4 bases, J lost 4 bases, and 11 bases lay in between. Germline CDR1 reads SGHVS; CDR2 reads FQNEAQ. This CDR3 region has 14 residues. The CDR3 sequence: CASSSTNWNQPQHF. The CDR3 nucleotides are TGTGCCAGCAGCTCCACAAATTGGAATCAGCCCCAGCATTTT.

This chain uses TRBV5-1 with TRBJ2-3; TRBD2 aligns across 9 bases. The ends lost 2 bases at V and 0 bases at J; junction bases unmatched: 4. This CDR3 is 16 amino acids long. Looked up from germline, CDR1 is SGHRS and CDR2 is YFSETQ. The CDR3 sequence: CASSLISGGSTDTQYF. In nucleotides, the CDR3 is TGCGCCAGCAGCTTAATTAGCGGGGGTAGCACAGATACGCAGTATTTT.

The chain combines TRBV30 with TRBJ1-6, with 8 bases fitting TRBD1. Germline CDR1 is GTSNPN and CDR2 is SVGIG (reference sequence). This CDR3 is built from 16 residues. V was pared by 0 bases and J by 7 bases, with 8 bases of the junction left unmatched. The CDR3 DNA follows: TGTGCCTGGAGTGTACCAGGGGACAGGTTGAATTCACCCCTCCACTTT. Translated: CAWSVPGDRLNSPLHF.

The chain couples TRBV10-3 to TRBJ2-3; the match to TRBD2 covers 9 bases. Unmatched junction bases numbered 8, after V lost 4 bases and J lost 6 bases. The CDR3 runs to 15 residues. Looked up from germline, CDR1 is ENHRY and CDR2 is SYGVKD. The DNA of the CDR3 is TGTGCCATCAGTGTACGAGCGGGAGGAGTTGATACGCAGTATTTT. Amino acid sequence: CAISVRAGGVDTQYF.

This rearrangement joins TRBV28 to TRBJ1-5; D possibly corresponds to TRBD1 (5 bases). The CDR3 sequence is 14 residues long. V was cut by 3 bases and J by 3 bases, with 9 bases left in between. Germline V gives CDR1 MDHEN, CDR2 SYDVKM. The CDR3 is CASSLATVNQPQHF. The CDR3 DNA reads TGTGCCAGCAGTTTGGCGACAGTCAATCAGCCCCAGCATTTT.

V is TRBV7-9 and J is TRBJ1-4; 10 bases agree with TRBD1. Germline CDR1 and CDR2: SEHNR and FQNEAQ (reference sequence). CDR3 length equals 15 residues. The V segment lost 5 bases and the J segment 7 bases; nucleotides outside the gene matches: 7. The CDR3 DNA sequence: TGTGCCAGCAGCATCGACAGGGGGCCGGGTGAAAAACTGTTTTTT. Protein: CASSIDRGPGEKLFF.

V is TRBV5-1 and J is TRBJ2-1; TRBD2 matches at 7 bases. The CDR3 has 20 amino acids. Germline V gene lookup returns CDR1 SGHRS and CDR2 YFSETQ. Unmatched junction bases numbered 22, after V lost 4 bases and J lost 3 bases. CDR3 bases: TGCGCCAGCAGCCCCTCCTTGGGGGAGGGGAGGGTCGGTGTCTACAATGAGCAGTTCTTC. This encodes CASSPSLGEGRVGVYNEQFF. Supplemented by reference TRBV5-1 and TRBJ2-1, the full variable domain reads KAGVTQTPRYLIKTRGQQVTLSCSPISGHRSVSWYQQTPGQGLQFLFEYFSETQRNKGNFPGRFSGRQFSNSRSEMNVSTLELGDSALYLCASSPSLGEGRVGVYNEQFFGPGTRLTVL.

The V call is TRBV19, the J call TRBJ2-5, with D perhaps matching TRBD2 (6 bases). Per germline, CDR1 LNHDA and CDR2 SQIVND (reference sequence). Trimming pared 4 bases from V and 5 bases from J, leaving 8 bases between. The CDR3 runs 12 residues. CDR3 DNA sequence: TGTGCCAGTAGTAGCGGGGCGGAGACCCAGTACTTC. This sequence encodes CASSSGAETQYF.

The chain carries TRBV6-2 or TRBV6-3 and TRBJ1-4; no definite D call. CDR1 and CDR2 (germline): MNHEY, SVGEGT. The V end was cut by 0 bases, the J end by 7 bases, with 15 bases between. The CDR3 sequence is 16 residues long. CDR3 loop: CASSYSIGADREKLFF. The CDR3 DNA reads as TGTGCCAGCAGTTACTCGATCGGTGCGGATCGTGAAAAACTGTTTTTT.

The chain combines TRBV7-9 with TRBJ2-1, with D possibly matching TRBD1 (6 bases). Germline CDR1 reads SEHNR; CDR2 reads FQNEAQ (reference sequence). This CDR3 is 18 amino acids long. V shed 5 bases and J shed 7 bases, with 27 bases lying between them. As DNA, the CDR3 is TGTGCCAGCAGCCTCCCCGACAGATGGGGGCAGAGCGGAAATGAGCAGTTCTTC. Translated: CASSLPDRWGQSGNEQFF.

The chain has TRBV5-6 and TRBJ2-3; D unresolved. The ends were cut back, 3 bases at V and 4 bases at J, with 9 bases in the middle. The CDR3 consists of 13 residues. CDR1 SGHDT and CDR2 YYEEEE come from the germline V gene. Here the CDR3 reads CASSSPPPDTQYF. Written as DNA, the CDR3 is TGTGCCAGCAGCTCCCCCCCTCCAGATACGCAGTATTTT.

The J gene is TRBJ1-2, the V gene TRBV18; D is unclear. V dropped 4 bases and J dropped 0 bases, with 9 bases sitting between them. The germline gives CDR1 KGHSH, CDR2 LQKENI. The CDR3 sequence is 14 residues long. DNA for the CDR3: TGTGCCAGCTCACTTCCGGTTTCTAACTATGGCTACACCTTC. Its protein product is CASSLPVSNYGYTF.

V is TRBV5-5 and J is TRBJ1-1; D gene ambiguous. V was cut by 5 bases and J by 4 bases, with 15 bases left in between. Per germline, CDR1 SGHKS and CDR2 YYEKEE (reference sequence). The CDR3 runs to 14 residues. The CDR3 DNA is TGTGCCAGCAGAGAGACTCCGGTCGGCACTGAAGCTTTCTTT. Residues: CASRETPVGTEAFF.

This chain uses TRBV19 with TRBJ1-1; perhaps TRBD1 as D (5 bases). The V end lost 2 bases, the J end lost 6 bases, and 22 bases lay between the germline ends. CDR1 and CDR2 from the germline V gene are LNHDA and SQIVND (reference sequence). The CDR3 has 17 residues. CDR3 sequence (DNA): TGTGCCAGTAGTATATTAAGCGCCGCAGGGAAGAATCCTGAAGCTTTCTTT. Residues: CASSILSAAGKNPEAFF.

V and J are TRBV23-1 and TRBJ2-1; 7 bases line up with TRBD2. TRBV23-1 is flagged as an ORF with uncertain function. Trimming removed 11 bases from V and 0 bases from J; junction bases left unmatched: 16. The CDR3 is 17 amino acids. CDR3 in amino acids: CAPRRRVGRVSYNEQFF. In DNA form, the CDR3 reads TGCGCCCCCCGTCGACGGGTGGGGAGGGTCTCCTACAATGAGCAGTTCTTC.

This chain connects TRBV3-1 (or the pseudogene TRBV3-2) to TRBJ2-7; 7 bases map to TRBD1. Germline V gene data show CDR1 as LGHDT and CDR2 as YNNKEL (reference sequence). This CDR3 has 15 amino acids. V dropped 1 base and J dropped 3; count of bases not matched to a gene: 6. DNA of the CDR3: TGTGCCAGCAGCCAAGGGAGACAGGGTCTCTACGAGCAGTACTTC. Amino acids: CASSQGRQGLYEQYF.

A few counts support this clone. The chain links TRBV29-1 to TRBJ2-1; TRBD2 matches 7 bases. V trimming: 5 bases; J trimming: 2 bases; junction bases outside the gene matches: 3. This CDR3 comprises 13 residues. Germline lookup yields CDR1 SQVTM and CDR2 ANQGSEA. CDR3 loop: CSVLAATYNEQFF. DNA of the CDR3: TGCAGCGTTCTAGCGGCGACCTACAATGAGCAGTTCTTC.

The chain has TRBV11-2 and TRBJ2-5; 8 bases align to TRBD1. Germline CDR1 SGHAT, CDR2 FQNNGV. The CDR3 is 16 amino acids. V shed 5 bases, J shed 2 bases, and the junction held 10 bases outside the gene matches. The CDR3 DNA is TGTGCCAGCAGCCCTACCCTTACAGGGGGTCAAGAGACCCAGTACTTC. Translation: CASSPTLTGGQETQYF.

The chain joins TRBV4-2 to TRBJ2-5, with a tentative D call TRBD2 (7 bases). This CDR3 contains 17 residues. Between the trimmed V and J ends, which lost 0 bases and 9 bases, there was a span of 23 bases. The V gene's germline CDR1 is LGHNA and CDR2 YNFKEQ. The DNA for the CDR3 is TGTGCCAGCAGCCAAGAGGGAACGGGAGGTTTGGAGGGGGCCCAGTACTTC. Its protein product is CASSQEGTGGLEGAQYF.

The chain is built from TRBV30 and TRBJ2-7; D is unresolved. Germline CDR1 reads GTSNPN; CDR2 reads SVGIG (reference sequence). The ends were cut back, 3 bases at V and 1 base at J, with 10 bases in the middle. The CDR3 totals 13 residues. The chain's CDR3 is CAWRGPPSYEQYF. In nucleotides, the CDR3 is TGTGCCTGGAGGGGCCCTCCATCCTACGAGCAGTACTTC.

V is TRBV28 and J is TRBJ1-2; no firm D call. Germline V lookup: CDR1 MDHEN, CDR2 SYDVKM. V was trimmed by 10 bases and J by 8 bases, leaving 23 bases between them. This CDR3 region has 14 residues. The CDR3 DNA is TGTGCCATCCAAAAGGTGGCAGACTCCTGGGGCTACACCTTC. The encoded protein is CAIQKVADSWGYTF.

The chain couples TRBV5-8 to TRBJ1-1, with D unresolved. This CDR3 has 13 amino acids. Germline V gene sequence: CDR1 SGHTS, CDR2 YDEGEE. Trimming stripped 2 bases from V and 1 base from J, with 6 bases between. The CDR3 region is CASSFGKNTEAFF. The CDR3 DNA reads TGTGCCAGCAGCTTCGGGAAGAACACTGAAGCTTTCTTT.

This chain connects TRBV7-2 to TRBJ1-2; no clear D. The germline gives CDR1 SGHTA, CDR2 FQGNSA. V was clipped by 2 bases and J by 1 base, with 14 bases between them. This CDR3 comprises 16 residues. The CDR3 spells CASSLTMRPSNYGYTF. The CDR3, as DNA: TGTGCCAGCAGCTTAACGATGAGGCCCAGTAACTATGGCTACACCTTC.

The V gene is TRBV25-1, the J gene TRBJ1-1; the D gene is possibly TRBD1 (6 bases). The germline CDR1 and CDR2 sequences are MGHDK and SYGVNS. V shed 11 bases and J shed 1 base, with 11 bases lying between them. CDR3 length: 12 residues. For the CDR3, the DNA is TGTGCCGCGACAGGAGGGAACACTGAAGCTTTCTTT. This gives the protein CAATGGNTEAFF. The full variable domain, its missing parts supplied by reference TRBV25-1 and TRBJ1-1, is EADIYQTPRYLVIGTGKKITLECSQTMGHDKMYWYQQDPGMELHLIHYSYGVNSTEKGDLSSESTVSRIRTEHFPLTLESARPSHTSQYLCAATGGNTEAFFGQGTRLTVV.

J is TRBJ1-2 and V is TRBV19; 7 bases are shared with TRBD1. This CDR3 is built from 14 residues. Per germline, CDR1 LNHDA and CDR2 SQIVND (reference sequence). Germline trimming cut 3 bases from V and 8 bases from J; bases unmatched to any gene: 9. CDR3 amino acids: CASSIDPDRKGYTF. The DNA for the CDR3 is TGTGCCAGTAGTATTGACCCGGACAGGAAAGGCTACACCTTC. Full variable domain (remainder filled in from reference TRBV19 and TRBJ1-2): DGGITQSPKYLFRKEGQNVTLSCEQNLNHDAMYWYRQDPGQGLRLIYYSQIVNDFQKGDIAEGYSVSREKKESFPLTVTSAQKNPTAFYLCASSIDPDRKGYTFGSGTRLTVV.

This chain joins TRBV6-2 or TRBV6-3 and TRBJ1-1; D not certain. The CDR3 totals 13 residues. Germline-derived CDR1 and CDR2 are MNHEY and SVGEGT. Trimming cost V 4 bases and J 0 bases, with 6 bases left between them. The CDR3 reads CASSSQMNTEAFF. CDR3 coding DNA: TGTGCCAGCAGTTCCCAGATGAACACTGAAGCTTTCTTT.

The chain uses TRBV10-3 and TRBJ1-5, with 9 bases that match TRBD1. Trimming cost V 3 bases and J 6 bases; bases outside gene matches: 6. Germline CDR1 and CDR2: ENHRY and SYGVKD. CDR3 length: 15 residues. CDR3 nucleotide sequence: TGTGCCATCAGTGACTCGAACAGGGGGCGTCAGCCCCAGCATTTT. Translating gives CAISDSNRGRQPQHF.

Comments on this clone: Within the sample, other DNA sequences also encode this same CDR3. The V gene is TRBV28, the J gene TRBJ2-7, with 11 bases aligning to TRBD1. V was clipped by 3 bases and J by 3 bases; unmatched bases: 4. Germline V gene lookup returns CDR1 MDHEN and CDR2 SYDVKM. This CDR3 has 15 residues. CDR3 region: CASSFPDRGLYEQYF. Written as DNA, the CDR3 is TGTGCCAGCAGTTTCCCGGACAGGGGGCTCTACGAGCAGTACTTC.

The gene calls are TRBV21-1 and TRBJ2-7; TRBD1 is the table's D call and was not checked against the DNA. TRBV21-1 is a known pseudogene. The length of the CDR3 is 14 residues. This CDR3 reads CASSNQQGANEQYF. The CDR3 DNA reads as TGTGCCAGCAGCAATCAGCAGGGGGCAAACGAGCAGTACTTC.

J is TRBJ1-5 and V is TRBV28, with D possibly being TRBD1 (5 bases). There are 14 residues in the CDR3. Trimming pared 7 bases from V and 3 bases from J, leaving 13 bases between. The germline V gene encodes CDR1 MDHEN and CDR2 SYDVKM. The CDR3 region has the DNA TGTGCCAGCAAACGGGACTCGGCCAATCAGCCCCAGCATTTT. Protein: CASKRDSANQPQHF.